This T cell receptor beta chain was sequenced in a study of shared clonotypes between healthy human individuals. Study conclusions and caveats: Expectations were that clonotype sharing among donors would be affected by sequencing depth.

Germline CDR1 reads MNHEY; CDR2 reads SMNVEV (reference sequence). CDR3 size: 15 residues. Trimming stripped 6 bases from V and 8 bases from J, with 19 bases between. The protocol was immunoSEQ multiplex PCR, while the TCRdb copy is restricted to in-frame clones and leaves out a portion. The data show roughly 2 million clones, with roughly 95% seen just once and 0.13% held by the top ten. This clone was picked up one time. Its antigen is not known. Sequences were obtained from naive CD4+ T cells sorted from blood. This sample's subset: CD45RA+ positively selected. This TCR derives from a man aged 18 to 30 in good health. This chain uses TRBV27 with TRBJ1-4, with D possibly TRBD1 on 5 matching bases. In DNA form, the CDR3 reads TGTGCCAGCAGGGACTTGACGGGGCGCAGAGAAAAACTGTTTTTT. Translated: CASRDLTGRREKLFF. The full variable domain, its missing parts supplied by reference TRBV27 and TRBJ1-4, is EAQVTQNPRYLITVTGKKLTVTCSQNMNHEYMSWYRQDPGLGLRQIYYSMNVEVTDKGDVPEGYKVSRKEKRNFPLILESPSPNQTSLYFCASRDLTGRREKLFFGSGTQLSVL.